The 3 T cell receptor beta chains listed next were all sequenced from one sample in a study of shared clonotypes between healthy human individuals. Clones were sequenced by immunoSEQ multiplex PCR, and TCRdb holds only the in-frame ones, with some missing. Among roughly 1 million clones listed, around 76% were seen once. Material: memory CD4+ T cells sorted from blood. The subset is: CD45RA-negative fraction. All receptors come from a man younger than 35 in good health.

This clone has a handful of counts. Distinct nucleotide sequences in the sample also encode this CDR3. The rearrangement joins TRBV19 to TRBJ1-5; D is unclear. This CDR3 is built from 12 residues. V lost 6 bases and J 1 base, leaving 4 bases between the germline ends. Germline-derived CDR1 and CDR2 are LNHDA and SQIVND (reference sequence). The CDR3 loop reads CASRPSNQPQHF. The CDR3 DNA is TGTGCCAGTAGGCCGAGCAATCAGCCCCAGCATTTT.

This clone was counted a few times. The chain links TRBV19 to TRBJ2-2; D unclear. The CDR3 is 12 amino acids. The V and J ends lost 6 bases and 8 bases respectively, with 10 bases between them. In germline, CDR1 is LNHDA, CDR2 SQIVND (reference sequence). CDR3 in amino acids: CASSRSSGELFF. The CDR3 region has the DNA TGTGCCAGTAGCAGGTCCTCTGGGGAGCTGTTTTTT.

The gene calls are TRBV5-8 and TRBJ2-3; TRBD2 aligns across 8 bases. Germline V gives CDR1 SGHTS, CDR2 YDEGEE. The CDR3 sequence is 15 residues long. Unmatched junction bases numbered 9, after V lost 4 bases and J lost 5 bases. CDR3 sequence reads: CASSARGLGQDTQYF. The CDR3 bases are TGTGCCAGCAGCGCGAGGGGACTAGGGCAAGATACGCAGTATTTT.